This T cell receptor (beta chain) was captured in a study of T cell responses to AZD1222 COVID-19 vaccine (dated by TCRdb to about 2021). Background for the entire study: TCR sequencing covered over 230 trial participants: about 210 given two doses of AZD1222 and some 25 given two doses of MenACWY control vaccine. Enrollment into the trials was organized by age into subgroups of 18-55, 56-69 and 70-plus years, and those subgroups contained roughly 150, 30 and 60 TCR-sequenced participants, respectively. Overall study results and their limits: Vaccine-associated CD4 TCRs spanned the whole spike protein, with dominant responses in regions 160-218 and 743-854. A significant rise in spike-specific TCR breadth and depth was observed after two AZD1222 doses relative to day 0 and relative to MenACWY recipients. Only 5 to 7 AZD1222 recipients were SARS-CoV-2 seropositive at baseline, limiting conclusions about previously exposed vaccinees. Reportedly, almost half of the unique spike-specific TCRs recognized epitopes lying outside the regions that are mutated in the B.1.351 and B.1.1.7 variants. Because no day 14 peak-response samples were available, the repertoires could be characterized only after the peak T cell response. Participants were mostly white British and included more females than males, and it was suggested by the authors that clonal diversity may have been underestimated. The 56-69-year group was small, and its depth increase did not reach significance, likely because of low power.

As to this clone: The antigen it binds to is not known. No much larger clonotype is one base removed from it; base qualities were not supplied.

The CDR3 regions of human TCRbeta chains were subjected to immunosequencing. The original pipeline was this. TCRs in the repertoires were matched against a reference library of SARS-CoV-2-specific TCRs that had been generated with the MIRA antigen-specificity platform. Breadth was defined as the fraction of unique TCRs that were SARS-CoV-2-associated. Depth was defined as the fraction of total T cells that were SARS-CoV-2-associated. Using the MIRA data, each spike-specific TCR was mapped to the spike region that the TCR reacts to and placed in a CD4 or CD8 class. Log10-transformed breadth and depth values were compared by one-way ANOVA with Sidak's multiple comparisons tests. What TCRdb holds here is the immuneACCESS table cut down to in-frame rearrangements. Part of the clones is not present; checked against another copy, under half of the missing clones reflect an unresolved V gene, and the others are unexplained. The V and J calls and clone size are taken from that table; D and trimming were inferred from the DNA. This sample gives more than 100,000 clones in total; 65% to 90% of them show up just once. 7.9% of the sample comes from the top ten.

The junction carries 13 bases between V and J, which are trimmed by 11 bases and 6 bases respectively. Per the germline V gene, MNHEY is the CDR1 and SVGAGI is the CDR2. Spanning cysteine to phenylalanine, the CDR3 consists of 11 amino acids. This entry keeps only the CDR3 DNA: 33 bases, framed from base 1. This specimen's time point label, interpreted: about 28 days (+/-7) after the second vaccine dose. The sample's treatment or condition, from its label and the paper: meningococcal conjugate vaccine given as trial control. The vaccinee samples were drawn from two UK trials, COV001 and COV002, one of which was a single-blind randomized controlled phase 2/3 trial testing AZD1222 (ChAdOx1 nCoV-19) in healthy adults. Trial participant PBMC samples were collected at day 0 and day 28 after the second dose for TCRbeta chain sequencing.

This sequence was found in an adult who received the MenACWY meningococcal vaccine as a control. Recombination linked TRBV6-5 to TRBJ1-1; TRBD1 is a weak D gene call, 5 bases matching. The source was peripheral blood, collected 28 days after the second dose of the MenACWY control vaccine. The CDR3 region has the sequence CAVQVGPEAFF. The sequenced DNA: TGTGCCGTACAGGTTGGTCCTGAAGCTTTCTTT.